One and the same sample provided the 8 T cell receptor beta chains below, sequenced in a study of T cells in tuberculosis. Assay: immunoSEQ multiplex PCR; the TCRdb copy retains only in-frame clones and omits some. There are about 22,000 clones in the sample; roughly 88% occur only once, and 14% to 15% lies in the top ten. Time point of the sample: new active TB diagnosis, blood taken before or within 7 days of starting treatment. The sequencing here drew on PBMCs, taken at tuberculosis diagnosis. These receptors were obtained from an adult with tuberculosis.

V and J are TRBV7-3 and TRBJ2-1; 9 positions match TRBD2. V dropped 2 bases and J dropped 7; count of bases not matched to a gene: 6. Germline CDR1 reads SGHTA; CDR2 reads FQGTGA. The CDR3 is 15 amino acids. CDR3 DNA sequence: TGTGCCAGCAGCTTATCCCCTAGCGGGATAAATGAGCAGTTCTTC. It specifies CASSLSPSGINEQFF.

This clone is medium-sized by share. J is TRBJ1-2 and V is TRBV19; 10 bases align to TRBD1. CDR3 length: 16 amino acids. Germline CDR1 and CDR2: LNHDA and SQIVND (reference sequence). V dropped 3 bases and J dropped 5; count of bases not matched to a gene: 9. The CDR3 loop is CASSIIGQGDLYGYTF. The CDR3 region has the DNA TGTGCCAGTAGTATTATCGGACAGGGGGATCTTTATGGCTACACCTTC.

V is TRBV5-1 and J is TRBJ1-2; 7 nucleotides align to TRBD1. After removal of 0 bases from V and 8 bases from J, the junction contained 7 bases not matched to a gene. The CDR3 covers 14 residues. Germline V gene data show CDR1 as SGHRS and CDR2 as YFSETQ. CDR3 sequence: CASSLAAGGEGYTF. CDR3 in DNA: TGCGCCAGCAGCTTGGCGGCAGGGGGAGAAGGCTACACCTTC.

The chain carries TRBV28 and TRBJ2-7, with 14 bases identical to TRBD2. CDR3 length equals 15 residues. The J segment lost 7 bases and the V segment lost 3 bases, leaving 5 bases of the junction unmatched. Germline V gives CDR1 MDHEN, CDR2 SYDVKM. The CDR3 sequence is CASSLGLAGVGEQYF. The CDR3 coding sequence is TGTGCCAGCAGTTTGGGACTAGCGGGAGTAGGGGAGCAGTACTTC.

This clone was picked up one time. Here the CDR3 reads CASSLESEDTQYF. The DNA of the CDR3 is TGTGCCAGCAGCTTAGAGAGTGAAGATACGCAGTATTTT. This chain connects TRBV11-2 to TRBJ2-3, with D hard to call. Deletions cut 0 bases from V and 5 bases from J, with 6 bases between. The CDR3 extends over 13 amino acids. Germline-derived CDR1 and CDR2 are SGHAT and FQNNGV.

The chain employs TRBV29-1 and TRBJ2-1; D unresolved. The germline CDR1 and CDR2 sequences are SQVTM and ANQGSEA. V lost 1 base and J lost 3, with 10 bases in between. The CDR3 consists of 14 residues. The chain's CDR3 is CSVEVDSSYNEQFF. The CDR3 nucleotides read TGCAGCGTTGAAGTAGATAGCAGCTACAATGAGCAGTTCTTC.

The rearrangement links TRBV15 to TRBJ2-3; TRBD2 is a possible D gene (5 bases). V lost 9 bases, J lost 7 bases, and 17 bases lay in between. Germline-derived CDR1 and CDR2 are LNHNV and YYDKDF (reference sequence). There are 13 residues in the CDR3. This CDR3 is CATNREKRHTQYF. CDR3 bases: TGTGCCACTAACCGGGAAAAACGGCATACGCAGTATTTT. Drawing the rest from reference TRBV15 and TRBJ2-3, the complete variable domain is DAMVIQNPRYQVTQFGKPVTLSCSQTLNHNVMYWYQQKSSQAPKLLFHYYDKDFNNEADTPDNFQSRRPNTSFCFLDIRSPGLGDTAMYLCATNREKRHTQYFGPGTRLTVL.

J is TRBJ2-1 and V is TRBV5-1; 14 bases agree with TRBD2. The V and J ends lost 7 bases and 6 bases, in that order; junction bases with no gene match: 15. Germline V gives CDR1 SGHRS, CDR2 YFSETQ. There are 18 residues in the CDR3. The DNA of the CDR3 is TGCGCCAGCGGAAGGGGGACTAGCGGGAGAAGGTTGGGCAATGAGCAGTTCTTC. Amino acids: CASGRGTSGRRLGNEQFF.